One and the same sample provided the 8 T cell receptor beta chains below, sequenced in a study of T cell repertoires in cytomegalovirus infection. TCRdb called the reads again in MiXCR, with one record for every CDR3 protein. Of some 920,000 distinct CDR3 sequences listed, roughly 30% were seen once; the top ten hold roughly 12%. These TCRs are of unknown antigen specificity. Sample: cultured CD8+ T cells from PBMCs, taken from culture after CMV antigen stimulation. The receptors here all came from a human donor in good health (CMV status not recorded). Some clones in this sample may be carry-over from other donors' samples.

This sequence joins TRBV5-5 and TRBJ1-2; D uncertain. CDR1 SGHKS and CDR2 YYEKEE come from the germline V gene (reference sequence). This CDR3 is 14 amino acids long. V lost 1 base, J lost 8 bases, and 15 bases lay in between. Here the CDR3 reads CASSLRRGQGGYTF. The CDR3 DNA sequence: TGTGCCAGCAGCTTGCGGAGAGGGCAAGGAGGCTACACCTTC.

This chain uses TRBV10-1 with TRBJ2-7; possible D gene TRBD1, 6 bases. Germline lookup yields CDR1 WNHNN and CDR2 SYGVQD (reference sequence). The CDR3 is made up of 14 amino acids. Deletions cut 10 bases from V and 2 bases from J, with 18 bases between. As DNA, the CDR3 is TGCGCCACTATCCCGGGACATGGCCCCTACGAGCAGTACTTC. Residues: CATIPGHGPYEQYF.

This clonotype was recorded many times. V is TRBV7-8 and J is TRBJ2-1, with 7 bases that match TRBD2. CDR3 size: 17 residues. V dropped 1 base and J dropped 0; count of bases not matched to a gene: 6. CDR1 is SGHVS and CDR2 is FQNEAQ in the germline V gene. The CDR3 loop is CASSLEPGLSSYNEQFF. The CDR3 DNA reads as TGTGCCAGCAGCTTAGAGCCGGGACTAAGCTCCTACAATGAGCAGTTCTTC.

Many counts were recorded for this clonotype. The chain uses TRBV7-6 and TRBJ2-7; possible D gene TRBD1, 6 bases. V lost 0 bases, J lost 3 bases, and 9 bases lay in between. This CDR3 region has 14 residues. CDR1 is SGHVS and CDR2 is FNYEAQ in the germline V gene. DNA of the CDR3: TGTGCCAGCAGCTTAGCAGGGGGAAACTACGAGCAGTACTTC. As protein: CASSLAGGNYEQYF.

CDR3 nucleotides: TGCAGCGCCGAGAAAGGTTCCACCTACGAGCAGTACGTC. Its translation is CSAEKGSTYEQYV. The V call is TRBV20-1, the J call TRBJ2-7, with D unclear. CDR3 length: 13 residues. The germline CDR1 and CDR2 sequences are DFQATT and SNEGSKA (reference sequence).

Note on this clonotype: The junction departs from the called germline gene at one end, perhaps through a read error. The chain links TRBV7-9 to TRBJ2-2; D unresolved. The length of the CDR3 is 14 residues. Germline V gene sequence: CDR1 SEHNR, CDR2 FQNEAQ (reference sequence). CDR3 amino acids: CVSSLRLDTGELFF. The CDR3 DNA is TGTGTCAGCAGCTTACGGCTGGACACCGGGGAGCTGTTTTTT.

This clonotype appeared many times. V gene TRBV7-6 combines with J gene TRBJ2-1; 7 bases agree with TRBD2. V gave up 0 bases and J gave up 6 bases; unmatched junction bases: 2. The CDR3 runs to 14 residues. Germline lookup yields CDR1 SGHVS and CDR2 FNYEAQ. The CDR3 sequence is CASSLATSPNEQFF. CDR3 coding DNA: TGTGCCAGCAGCTTAGCGACTAGCCCCAATGAGCAGTTCTTC.

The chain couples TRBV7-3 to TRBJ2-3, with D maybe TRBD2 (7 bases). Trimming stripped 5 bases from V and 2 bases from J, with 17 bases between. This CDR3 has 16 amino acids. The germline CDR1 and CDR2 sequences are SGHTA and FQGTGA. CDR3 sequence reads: CASSPRGAVYTDTQYF. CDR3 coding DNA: TGTGCCAGCAGCCCCCGGGGGGCCGTATACACAGATACGCAGTATTTT. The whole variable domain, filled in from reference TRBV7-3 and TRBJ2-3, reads GAGVSQTPSNKVTEKGKYVELRCDPISGHTALYWYRQSLGQGPEFLIYFQGTGAADDSGLPNDRFFAVRPEGSVSTLKIQRTERGDSAVYLCASSPRGAVYTDTQYFGPGTRLTVL.